What follows are 11 T cell receptor beta chains derived from one specimen sequenced in a study of T cell changes during pregnancy in multiple sclerosis. Profiled with immunoSEQ multiplex PCR; TCRdb holds only in-frame clones, not every one. The table has about 40,000 clones, over 70% seen once. The sequences come from peripheral blood, collected in the first trimester of pregnancy. Receptors originate from a female donor in good health, enrolled as a control in a pregnancy study.

This clone was found once. This chain joins TRBV9 and TRBJ2-2; D call uncertain. The ends were cut back, 0 bases at V and 1 base at J, with 10 bases in the middle. This CDR3 region has 16 residues. Germline lookup yields CDR1 SGDLS and CDR2 YYNGEE. The CDR3 region has the DNA TGTGCCAGCAGCGTAGGCCAGCGTAAGAACACCGGGGAGCTGTTTTTT. This translates into CASSVGQRKNTGELFF.

This clone appeared once. The chain links TRBV5-1 to TRBJ2-2; D is unclear. Germline assignment: CDR1 SGHRS and CDR2 YFSETQ. CDR3 size: 14 residues. Trimming removed 0 bases from V and 3 bases from J, with 6 bases in between. The CDR3 protein is CASSLGVDTGELFF. The CDR3 DNA follows: TGCGCCAGCAGCTTGGGAGTTGACACCGGGGAGCTGTTTTTT.

The chain employs TRBV9 and TRBJ2-2; a possible D gene is TRBD1 (6 bases). CDR1 is SGDLS, CDR2 YYNGEE, per germline. There are 15 residues in the CDR3. The V and J ends lost 3 bases and 2 bases respectively, with 11 bases between them. The CDR3 loop reads CASSADRDNTGELFF. CDR3 in DNA: TGTGCCAGCAGCGCGGACAGAGACAACACCGGGGAGCTGTTTTTT.

This clone has a single count. The chain couples TRBV4-1 to TRBJ1-1, with 7 bases that match TRBD1. V lost 3 bases and J lost 5; bases outside the gene matches: 9. From germline, CDR1 is MGHRA and CDR2 YSYEKL. The CDR3 extends over 15 amino acids. CDR3 DNA: TGCGCCAGCAGCCAGTTGGACAGGCCCATTACTGAAGCTTTCTTT. This gives the protein CASSQLDRPITEAFF.

The genes are TRBV28 and TRBJ2-7; 13 nucleotides line up with TRBD2. The CDR3 loop spans 13 amino acids. Germline assignment: CDR1 MDHEN and CDR2 SYDVKM. Losses at the gene ends were 8 bases for V and 8 bases for J; bases not matched to a gene: 6. CDR3 in amino acids: CASDLTSGRQQYF. Here the CDR3 DNA reads TGTGCCAGCGATTTGACTAGCGGGAGGCAGCAGTACTTC.

The rearrangement joins TRBV5-1 to TRBJ2-1; TRBD1 might be the D (6 bases). Deletions cut 5 bases from V and 0 bases from J, with 12 bases between. The CDR3 has 15 residues. Germline lookup yields CDR1 SGHRS and CDR2 YFSETQ. The CDR3 is CASRPRQVSYNEQFF. CDR3 DNA sequence: TGCGCCAGCAGGCCCAGACAGGTCTCCTACAATGAGCAGTTCTTC.

This sequence joins TRBV5-1 and TRBJ2-3; D is unclear. Between the trimmed V and J ends, which lost 0 bases and 0 bases, there was a span of 8 bases. The CDR3 sequence is 15 residues long. CDR1 and CDR2 from the germline V gene are SGHRS and YFSETQ. CDR3 region: CASSLGEASTDTQYF. The CDR3 bases are TGCGCCAGCAGCTTGGGCGAAGCTAGCACAGATACGCAGTATTTT.

This clone was picked up a small number of times. The chain employs TRBV6-1 and TRBJ1-2, with 9 nucleotides matching TRBD1. This CDR3 has 15 residues. Germline CDR1 and CDR2: MNHNS and SASEGT. The V segment lost 1 base and the J segment 8 bases; nucleotides outside the gene matches: 8. CDR3 sequence reads: CASSEVGGQGHGYTF. The DNA for the CDR3 is TGTGCCAGCAGTGAAGTAGGGGGACAGGGTCACGGCTACACCTTC.

The chain recombines TRBV9 with TRBJ1-2, with 8 bases lining up with TRBD1. V shed 3 bases and J 8 bases; nucleotides not matched to a gene: 12. Germline V gene lookup returns CDR1 SGDLS and CDR2 YYNGEE. CDR3 size: 15 residues. Here the CDR3 DNA reads TGTGCCAGCAGCGCCCCGGGCAGGGGGCGATGGGGCTACACCTTC. It specifies CASSAPGRGRWGYTF.

This clone was counted a single time. The chain couples TRBV9 to TRBJ2-3; TRBD1 agrees at 9 bases. Germline lookup yields CDR1 SGDLS and CDR2 YYNGEE. This CDR3 spans 15 amino acids. Trimming took 0 bases from V and 2 from J; bases not matched to a gene: 1. The CDR3 is CASSVGTGVTDTQYF. The CDR3 DNA sequence: TGTGCCAGCAGCGTAGGGACAGGGGTCACAGATACGCAGTATTTT. The full variable domain, with the rest looked up from reference TRBV9 and TRBJ2-3, is DSGVTQTPKHLITATGQRVTLRCSPRSGDLSVYWYQQSLDQGLQFLIQYYNGEERAKGNILERFSAQQFPDLHSELNLSSLELGDSALYFCASSVGTGVTDTQYFGPGTRLTVL.

The V call is TRBV19, the J call TRBJ2-7, with TRBD2 identical over 7 bases. Germline V gene lookup returns CDR1 LNHDA and CDR2 SQIVND (reference sequence). This CDR3 is 15 amino acids long. V was pared by 10 bases and J by 3 bases, with 15 bases of the junction left unmatched. The CDR3 coding sequence is TGTGCCACGACACCGAAAGCGGGAACAGACTACGAGCAGTACTTC. Its protein is CATTPKAGTDYEQYF.